The source of this TCR beta chain is a study of OX40 agonist ivuxolimab in advanced cancers. Study in general: Patient treatment consisted of intravenous ivuxolimab administration every 2 weeks at 0.01 to 10 mg/kg. Recorded diagnoses for dose-escalation patients were hepatocellular carcinoma, melanoma, renal cell or head and neck cancer.

Whole-study findings and limits: CD8+ T cells averaged more expanded clones than CD4+.

Clones were sequenced by immunoSEQ multiplex PCR, and TCRdb holds only the in-frame ones, with some missing. The table lists 55,000 to 75,000 clones, about 90% of them singletons. As regards this clone: Its antigen is currently unknown.

The sample was CD4+ or CD8+ T cells sorted from blood, taken in a trial of the OX40 agonist ivuxolimab. The source of this sequence is an adult with an advanced solid tumor such as melanoma, head and neck, liver or kidney cancer.

The DNA for the CDR3 is TGTGCCAGCAGTGACGGGACTAGCGGGTACAATGAGCAGTTCTTC. This codes for CASSDGTSGYNEQFF. The V gene is TRBV6-4, the J gene TRBJ2-1; 12 positions agree with TRBD2. The CDR3 loop spans 15 amino acids. The V segment lost 2 bases and the J segment 4 bases; nucleotides outside the gene matches: 0. Per the germline V gene, CDR1 is MRHNA and CDR2 is SNTAGT.